This T cell receptor beta chain was captured in a study of molecular identifiers for immune sequencing clone quantification. Study-level information: For replicates, RNA isolated from about 19,000 or 110,000 naive CD8 cells was divided into five portions, of which four were sequenced.

The CDR3 loop spans 17 amino acids. Unmatched junction bases numbered 7, after V lost 5 bases and J lost 4 bases. From germline, CDR1 is MNHEY and CDR2 SVGEGT. Naive CD8 T cells were FACS-sorted by CD8+CD4-CCR7+CD45RA+ markers. This clonotype was seen a handful of times. Its antigen is not known. Previously described methods and listed TCR primers were used for bulk TCR libraries. TCRdb recomputed calls from the PCR reads with MiXCR, one row per CDR3 protein. Of hundreds of thousands of distinct CDR3 sequences in the sample, about 25% are singletons; the top ten hold 0.7% to 0.95%. Study-level results: Clones that had above 20 RNA copies took up over 99% of effector molecules but under 1% in naive cells.

This clonotype originated in a human donor in good health. Some libraries in this study had Jurkat cell RNA spiked in. Sequences were obtained from naive CD8+ T cells from blood, with Jurkat cell RNA spiked in. Subset specified: FACS-sorted CD8+CD4-CCR7+CD45RA+ naive T cells. The genes are TRBV6-2 or TRBV6-3 and TRBJ2-2; 13 nucleotides align to TRBD2. The CDR3 nucleotides are TGTGCCAGCAGTGGGGGACTAGCGGGGAGGACCACCGGGGAGCTGTTTTTT. Its translation: CASSGGLAGRTTGELFF.